In its sample, the clone carrying this T cell receptor beta chain was seen a few times. This entry comes from a study of blood T cell repertoires in COVID-19. In the study overall: COVID-19 samples, acute and convalescent, were from the United States, Italy and Spain. PBMCs, B-cell-depleted T cells, or T cells provided the cDNA or gDNA that made up the material.

CDR1 is MNHEY, CDR2 SMNVEV, per germline (reference sequence). The CDR3 contains 13 residues. Trimming took off 4 bases at V and 2 bases at J, with 6 bases between the two ends. Authors' processing steps: Amplification from reference gene primers served as the basis for estimated nucleated cell counts. Sequencing used immunoSEQ multiplex PCR; TCRdb keeps in-frame clones, though not all of them. D and trimming were read from the DNA, whereas the V and J calls and clone size are those reported in that table. This table has approximately 270,000 clones, about 91% appearing once. The receptor was derived from an elderly man with acute or convalescent COVID-19. V usage is TRBV27 and J usage is TRBJ1-5; D is unclear. Input material: peripheral blood. CDR3 nucleotides: TGTGCCAGCAGTTGGCGGCGCAATCAGCCCCAGCATTTT. Residues: CASSWRRNQPQHF.